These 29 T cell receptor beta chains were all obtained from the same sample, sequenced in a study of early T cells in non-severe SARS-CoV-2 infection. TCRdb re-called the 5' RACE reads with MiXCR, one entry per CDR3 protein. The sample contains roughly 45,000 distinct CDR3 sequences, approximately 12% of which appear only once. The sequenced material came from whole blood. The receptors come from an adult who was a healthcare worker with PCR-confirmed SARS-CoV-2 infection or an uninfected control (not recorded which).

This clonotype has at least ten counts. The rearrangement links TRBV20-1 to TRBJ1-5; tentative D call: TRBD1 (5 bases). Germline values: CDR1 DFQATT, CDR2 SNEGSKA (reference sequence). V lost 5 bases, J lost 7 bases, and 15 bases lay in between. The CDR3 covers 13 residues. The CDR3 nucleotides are TGCAGTGCTTCTCAGGGTTATCCCCAGCCCCAGCATTTT. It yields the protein CSASQGYPQPQHF.

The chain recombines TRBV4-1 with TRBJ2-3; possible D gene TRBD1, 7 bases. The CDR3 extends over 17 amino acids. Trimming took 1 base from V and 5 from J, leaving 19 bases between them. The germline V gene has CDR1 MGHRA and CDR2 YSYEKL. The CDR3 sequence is CASSQVEGPGGGDTQYF. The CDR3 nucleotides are TGCGCCAGCAGCCAAGTGGAAGGGCCAGGGGGAGGAGATACGCAGTATTTT.

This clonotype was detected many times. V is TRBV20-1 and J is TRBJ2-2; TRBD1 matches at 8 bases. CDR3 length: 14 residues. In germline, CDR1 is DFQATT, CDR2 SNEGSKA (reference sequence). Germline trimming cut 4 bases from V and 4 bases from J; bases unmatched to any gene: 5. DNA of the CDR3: TGCAGTGCTACGACAGGGGATTTCACCGGGGAGCTGTTTTTT. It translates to CSATTGDFTGELFF.

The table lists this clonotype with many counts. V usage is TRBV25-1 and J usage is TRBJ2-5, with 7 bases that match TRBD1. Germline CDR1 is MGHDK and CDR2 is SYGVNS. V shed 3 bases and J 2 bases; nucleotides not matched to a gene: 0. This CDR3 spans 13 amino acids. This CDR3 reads CASSDRGQETQYF. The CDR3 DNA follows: TGTGCCAGCAGTGACAGGGGGCAAGAGACCCAGTACTTC.

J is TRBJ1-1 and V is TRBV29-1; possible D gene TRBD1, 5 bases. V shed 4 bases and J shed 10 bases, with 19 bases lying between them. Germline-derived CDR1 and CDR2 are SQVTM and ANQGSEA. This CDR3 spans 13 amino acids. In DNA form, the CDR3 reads TGCAGCGTTGCCGGCGGAGACAGCCGAATAGCTTTCTTT. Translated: CSVAGGDSRIAFF.

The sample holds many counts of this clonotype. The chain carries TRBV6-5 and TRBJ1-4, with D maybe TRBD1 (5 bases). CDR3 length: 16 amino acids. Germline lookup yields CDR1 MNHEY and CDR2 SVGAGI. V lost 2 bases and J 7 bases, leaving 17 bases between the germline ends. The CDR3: CASSYRGGVGTEKLFF. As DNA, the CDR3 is TGTGCCAGCAGTTACAGGGGCGGCGTCGGAACTGAAAAACTGTTTTTT.

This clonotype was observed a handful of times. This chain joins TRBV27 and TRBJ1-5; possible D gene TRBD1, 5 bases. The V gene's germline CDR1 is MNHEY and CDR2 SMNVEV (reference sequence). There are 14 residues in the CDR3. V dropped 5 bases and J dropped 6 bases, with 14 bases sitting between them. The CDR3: CASSPMGRSQPQHF. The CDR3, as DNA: TGTGCCAGCAGTCCCATGGGGCGTAGTCAGCCCCAGCATTTT.

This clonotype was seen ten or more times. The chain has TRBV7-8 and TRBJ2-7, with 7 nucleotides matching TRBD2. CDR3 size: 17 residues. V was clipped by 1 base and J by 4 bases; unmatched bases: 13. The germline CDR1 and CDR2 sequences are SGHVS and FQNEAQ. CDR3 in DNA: TGTGCCAGCAGCTTAGAGGGAGGGACCCCGCGGAGATACGAGCAGTACTTC. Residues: CASSLEGGTPRRYEQYF. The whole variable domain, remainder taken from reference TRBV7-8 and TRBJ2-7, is GAGVSQSPRYKVAKRGQDVALRCDPISGHVSLFWYQQALGQGPEFLTYFQNEAQLDKSGLPSDRFFAERPEGSVSTLKIQRTQQEDSAVYLCASSLEGGTPRRYEQYFGPGTRLTVT.

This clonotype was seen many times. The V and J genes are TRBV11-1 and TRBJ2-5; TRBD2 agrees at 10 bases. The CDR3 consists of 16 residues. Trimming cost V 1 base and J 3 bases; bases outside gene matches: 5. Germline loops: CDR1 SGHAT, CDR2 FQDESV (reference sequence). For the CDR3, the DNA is TGTGCCAGCAGCTTAGGCGGGACTAGCGCAAAAGAGACCCAGTACTTC. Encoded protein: CASSLGGTSAKETQYF.

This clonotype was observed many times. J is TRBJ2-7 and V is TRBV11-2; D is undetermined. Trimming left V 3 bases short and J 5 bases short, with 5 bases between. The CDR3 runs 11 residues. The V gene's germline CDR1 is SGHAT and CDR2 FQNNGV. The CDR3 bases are TGTGCCAGCAGCTTTGTCAACGAGCAGTACTTC. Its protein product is CASSFVNEQYF. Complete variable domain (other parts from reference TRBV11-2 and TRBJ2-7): EAGVAQSPRYKIIEKRQSVAFWCNPISGHATLYWYQQILGQGPKLLIQFQNNGVVDDSQLPKDRFSAERLKGVDSTLKIQPAKLEDSAVYLCASSFVNEQYFGPGTRLTVT.

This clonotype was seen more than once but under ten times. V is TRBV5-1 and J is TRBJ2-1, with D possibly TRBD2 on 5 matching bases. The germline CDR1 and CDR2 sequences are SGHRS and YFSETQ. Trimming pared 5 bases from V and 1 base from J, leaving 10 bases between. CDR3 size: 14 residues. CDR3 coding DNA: TGCGCCAGCAGGGTGGGCGGGTCCTACAATGAGCAGTTCTTC. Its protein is CASRVGGSYNEQFF.

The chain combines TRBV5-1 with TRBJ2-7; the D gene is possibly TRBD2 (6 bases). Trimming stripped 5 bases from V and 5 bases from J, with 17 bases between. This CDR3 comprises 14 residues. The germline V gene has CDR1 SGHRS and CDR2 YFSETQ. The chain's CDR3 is CASSSGTSFHEQYF. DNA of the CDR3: TGCGCCAGCAGTTCGGGAACTAGCTTTCACGAGCAGTACTTC.

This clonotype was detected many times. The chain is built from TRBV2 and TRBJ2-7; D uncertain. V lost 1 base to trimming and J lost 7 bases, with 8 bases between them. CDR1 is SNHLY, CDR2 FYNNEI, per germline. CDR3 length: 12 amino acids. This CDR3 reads CASSEVLGEQYF. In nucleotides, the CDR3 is TGTGCCAGCAGTGAAGTACTTGGGGAGCAGTACTTC.

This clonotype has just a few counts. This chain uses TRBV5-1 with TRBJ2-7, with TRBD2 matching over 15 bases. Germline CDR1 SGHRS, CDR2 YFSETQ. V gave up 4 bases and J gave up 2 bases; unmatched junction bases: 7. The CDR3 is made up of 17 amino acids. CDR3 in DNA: TGCGCCAGCAGCCCGGGACTAGCGGGGGGACCAACCTACGAGCAGTACTTC. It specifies CASSPGLAGGPTYEQYF.

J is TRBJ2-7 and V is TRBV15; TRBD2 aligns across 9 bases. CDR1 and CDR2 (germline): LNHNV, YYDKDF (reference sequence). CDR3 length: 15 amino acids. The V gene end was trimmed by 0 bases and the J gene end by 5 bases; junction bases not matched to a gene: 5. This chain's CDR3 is CATSRDGSGSNEQYF. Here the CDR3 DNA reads TGTGCCACCAGCAGAGATGGTAGCGGGAGCAACGAGCAGTACTTC.

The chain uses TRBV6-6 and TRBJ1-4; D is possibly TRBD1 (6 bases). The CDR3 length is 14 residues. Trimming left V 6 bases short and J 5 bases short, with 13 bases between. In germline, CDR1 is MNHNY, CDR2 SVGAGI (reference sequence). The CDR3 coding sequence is TGTGCCAGCAGGAGGACAGAGGAAAATGAAAAACTGTTTTTT. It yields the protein CASRRTEENEKLFF.

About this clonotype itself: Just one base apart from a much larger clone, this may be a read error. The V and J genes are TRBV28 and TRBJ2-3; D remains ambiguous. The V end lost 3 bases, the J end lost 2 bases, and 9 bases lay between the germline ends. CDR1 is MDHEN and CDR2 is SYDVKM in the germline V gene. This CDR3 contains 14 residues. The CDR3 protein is CASSLLRNTDTQYF. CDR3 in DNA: TGTGCCAGCAGTTTGCTCAGGAACACAGATACGCAGTATTTT. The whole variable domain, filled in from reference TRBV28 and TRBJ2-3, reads DVKVTQSSRYLVKRTGEKVFLECVQDMDHENMFWYRQDPGLGLRLIYFSYDVKMKEKGDIPEGYSVSREKKERFSLILESASTNQTSMYLCASSLLRNTDTQYFGPGTRLTVL.

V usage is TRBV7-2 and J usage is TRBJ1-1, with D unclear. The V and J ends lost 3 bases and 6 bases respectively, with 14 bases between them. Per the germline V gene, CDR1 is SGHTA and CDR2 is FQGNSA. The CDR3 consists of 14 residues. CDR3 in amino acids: CASSLAHPGPEAFF. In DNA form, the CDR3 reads TGTGCCAGCAGCTTGGCACATCCAGGTCCTGAAGCTTTCTTT.

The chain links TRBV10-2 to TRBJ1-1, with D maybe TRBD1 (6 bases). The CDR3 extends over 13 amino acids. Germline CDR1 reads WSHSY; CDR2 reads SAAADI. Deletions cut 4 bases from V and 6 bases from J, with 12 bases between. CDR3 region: CASSVGPGAEAFF. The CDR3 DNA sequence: TGCGCCAGCAGTGTAGGCCCAGGGGCTGAAGCTTTCTTT.

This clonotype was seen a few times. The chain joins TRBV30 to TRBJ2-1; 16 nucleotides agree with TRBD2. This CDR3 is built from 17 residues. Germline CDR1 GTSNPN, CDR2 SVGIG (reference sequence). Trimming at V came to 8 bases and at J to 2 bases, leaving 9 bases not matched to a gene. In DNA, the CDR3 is TGTGCCGCACGATTGGGACTAGCGGGAGGGCCCTACAATGAGCAGTTCTTC. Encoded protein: CAARLGLAGGPYNEQFF. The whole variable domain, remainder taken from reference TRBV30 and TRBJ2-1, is SQTIHQWPATLVQPVGSPLSLECTVEGTSNPNLYWYRQAAGRGLQLLFYSVGIGQISSEVPQNLSASRPQDRQFILSSKKLLLSDSGFYLCAARLGLAGGPYNEQFFGPGTRLTVL.

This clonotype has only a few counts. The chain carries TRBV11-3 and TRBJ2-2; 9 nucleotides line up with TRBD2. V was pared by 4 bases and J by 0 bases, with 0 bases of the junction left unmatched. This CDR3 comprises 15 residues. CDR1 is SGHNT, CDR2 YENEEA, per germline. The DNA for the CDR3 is TGTGCCAGCAGCTCTAGCGGGACGAACACCGGGGAGCTGTTTTTT. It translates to CASSSSGTNTGELFF.

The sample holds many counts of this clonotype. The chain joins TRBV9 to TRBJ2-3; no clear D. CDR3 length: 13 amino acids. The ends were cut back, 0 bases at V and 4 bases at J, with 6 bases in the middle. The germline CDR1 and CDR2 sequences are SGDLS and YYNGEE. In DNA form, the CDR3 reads TGTGCCAGCAGCGTAGGGGCGGCAGATACGCAGTATTTT. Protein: CASSVGAADTQYF.

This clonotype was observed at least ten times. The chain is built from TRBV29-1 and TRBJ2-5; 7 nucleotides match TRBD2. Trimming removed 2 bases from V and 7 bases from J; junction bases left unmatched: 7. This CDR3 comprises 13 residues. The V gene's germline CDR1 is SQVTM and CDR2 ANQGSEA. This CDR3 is CSVETSGASTQYF. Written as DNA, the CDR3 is TGCAGCGTTGAAACCAGCGGGGCTTCGACCCAGTACTTC.

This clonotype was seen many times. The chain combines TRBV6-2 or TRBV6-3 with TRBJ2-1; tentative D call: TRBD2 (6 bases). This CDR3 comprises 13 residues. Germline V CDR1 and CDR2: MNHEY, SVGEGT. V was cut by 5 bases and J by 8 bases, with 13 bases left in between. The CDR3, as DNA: TGTGCCAGCAGTGGGCGGGGAGAGTATGAGCAGTTCTTC. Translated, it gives CASSGRGEYEQFF.

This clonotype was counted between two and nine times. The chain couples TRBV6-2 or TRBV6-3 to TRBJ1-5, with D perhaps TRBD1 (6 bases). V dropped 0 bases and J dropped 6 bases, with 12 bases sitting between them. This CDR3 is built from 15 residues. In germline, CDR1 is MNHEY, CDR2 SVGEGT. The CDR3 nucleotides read TGTGCCAGCAGTTACTCTAGGGGGTTTGGTCAGCCCCAGCATTTT. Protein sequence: CASSYSRGFGQPQHF.

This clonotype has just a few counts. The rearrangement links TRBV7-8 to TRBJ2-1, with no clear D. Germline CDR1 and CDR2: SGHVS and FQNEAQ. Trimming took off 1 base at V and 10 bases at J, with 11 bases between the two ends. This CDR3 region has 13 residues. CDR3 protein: CASSLVLEAEQFF. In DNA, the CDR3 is TGTGCCAGCAGCTTAGTCCTAGAAGCCGAGCAGTTCTTC.

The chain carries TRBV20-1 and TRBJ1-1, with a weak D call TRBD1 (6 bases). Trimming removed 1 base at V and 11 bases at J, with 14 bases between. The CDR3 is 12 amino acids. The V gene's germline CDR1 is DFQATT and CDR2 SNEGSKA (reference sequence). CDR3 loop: CSARAGQKFAFF. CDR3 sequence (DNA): TGCAGTGCTAGAGCGGGACAAAAGTTTGCTTTCTTT.

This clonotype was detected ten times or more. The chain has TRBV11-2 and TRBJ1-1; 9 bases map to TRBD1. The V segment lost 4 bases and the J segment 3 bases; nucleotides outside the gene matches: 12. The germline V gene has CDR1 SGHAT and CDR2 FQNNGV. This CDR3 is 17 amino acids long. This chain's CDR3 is CASSYLGQGRIYTEAFF. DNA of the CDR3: TGTGCCAGCAGCTATTTGGGACAGGGAAGAATATACACTGAAGCTTTCTTT. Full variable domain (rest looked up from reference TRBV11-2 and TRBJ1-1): EAGVAQSPRYKIIEKRQSVAFWCNPISGHATLYWYQQILGQGPKLLIQFQNNGVVDDSQLPKDRFSAERLKGVDSTLKIQPAKLEDSAVYLCASSYLGQGRIYTEAFFGQGTRLTVV.

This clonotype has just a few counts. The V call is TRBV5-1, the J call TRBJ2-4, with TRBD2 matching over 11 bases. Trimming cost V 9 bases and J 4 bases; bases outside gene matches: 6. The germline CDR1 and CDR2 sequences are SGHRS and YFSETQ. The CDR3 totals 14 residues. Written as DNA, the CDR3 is TGCGCCAACGGGACTAGCGGCATTAAAAACATTCAGTACTTC. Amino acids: CANGTSGIKNIQYF.